The 15 T cell receptor beta chains reported below all come from one sample, sequenced in a study of cytomegalovirus exposure and HLA in healthy donors. 60 Vbeta and 13 Jbeta primers were used in PCR. Clones were read by immunoSEQ multiplex PCR, and TCRdb kept only the in-frame ones, dropping some. The sample holds tens of thousands of clones; 72% are singletons and the top ten take 12%. Sequenced material: PBMCs. The receptors originated from a middle-aged woman in good health and CMV-seropositive.

The chain links TRBV7-3 to TRBJ2-1; a weak D match, TRBD1 (6 bases). The CDR3 has 13 residues. V was shortened by 5 bases and J by 9 bases, with 14 bases between the two germline ends. The germline gives CDR1 SGHTA, CDR2 FQGTGA. CDR3 nucleotide sequence: TGTGCCAGCAGCATCCCCAGGGGCGGTGAGCAGTTCTTC. This codes for CASSIPRGGEQFF.

V gene TRBV7-3 combines with J gene TRBJ2-2; 9 bases are a match to TRBD1. V gave up 5 bases and J gave up 3 bases; unmatched junction bases: 7. The CDR3 runs to 16 residues. The germline V gene encodes CDR1 SGHTA and CDR2 FQGTGA. DNA of the CDR3: TGTGCCAGCAGCCCGCGGACAGGGGCCGACACCGGGGAGCTGTTTTTT. Translation gives CASSPRTGADTGELFF.

This sequence joins TRBV9 and TRBJ2-7; tentatively, D is TRBD2 (5 bases). V lost 7 bases to trimming and J lost 0 bases, with 14 bases between them. This CDR3 has 14 residues. Germline V gene data show CDR1 as SGDLS and CDR2 as YYNGEE. The DNA for the CDR3 is TGTGCCAGCTCAAGAGGGCGGGCCTCCTACGAGCAGTACTTC. This encodes CASSRGRASYEQYF.

The chain employs TRBV4-2 and TRBJ2-5; no definite D call. V was shortened by 1 base and J by 1 base, with 7 bases between the two germline ends. The CDR3 totals 14 residues. CDR1 is LGHNA and CDR2 is YNFKEQ in the germline V gene. The CDR3 DNA reads as TGTGCCAGCAGCCAAGGTGGCAGCCAAGAGACCCAGTACTTC. Translation gives CASSQGGSQETQYF.

J is TRBJ1-3 and V is TRBV4-1; no definite D call. CDR1 and CDR2 (germline): MGHRA, YSYEKL. With 1 base removed from V and 2 bases from J, the gap between germline ends came to 12 bases. CDR3 size: 16 residues. CDR3 protein: CASSQVGQEPGNTIYF. DNA for the CDR3: TGCGCCAGCAGCCAAGTAGGTCAGGAACCTGGAAACACCATATATTTT.

The genes are TRBV28 and TRBJ2-7, with D perhaps TRBD1 (5 bases). The CDR3 covers 14 residues. CDR1 is MDHEN and CDR2 is SYDVKM in the germline V gene. Trimming took off 6 bases at V and 3 bases at J, with 15 bases between the two ends. The CDR3 here is CASSAFRVYYEQYF. The CDR3 DNA reads as TGTGCCAGCAGCGCCTTCAGGGTCTACTACGAGCAGTACTTC.

The chain recombines TRBV7-2 with TRBJ2-7, with D unclear. There are 13 residues in the CDR3. The germline V gene has CDR1 SGHTA and CDR2 FQGNSA. V was clipped by 5 bases and J by 3 bases, with 11 bases between them. The CDR3 DNA sequence: TGTGCCAGCAGCCAGATGAGGCGCTACGAGCAGTACTTC. Its translation: CASSQMRRYEQYF.

The rearrangement links TRBV14 to TRBJ1-1; tentatively, D is TRBD1 (5 bases). The germline V and J ends were trimmed by 1 base and 6 bases, with 12 bases remaining between them. The CDR3 covers 14 residues. Germline V gives CDR1 SGHDN, CDR2 FVKESK. CDR3 bases: TGTGCCAGCAGCCAAGTAGCAGGGCGATCTGAAGCTTTCTTT. This translates into CASSQVAGRSEAFF.

The chain has TRBV7-6 and TRBJ1-2; 8 positions agree with TRBD1. The CDR3 is 14 amino acids. Germline V gene lookup returns CDR1 SGHVS and CDR2 FNYEAQ. V shed 4 bases, J shed 6 bases, and the junction held 7 bases outside the gene matches. CDR3 in DNA: TGTGCCAGCAGCTCCTATATGGGACAGGATGGCTACACCTTC. It is translated as CASSSYMGQDGYTF.

The J gene is TRBJ1-4, the V gene TRBV27; D is undetermined. The CDR3 contains 12 residues. Germline V gene lookup returns CDR1 MNHEY and CDR2 SMNVEV (reference sequence). The V gene lost 6 bases and the J gene lost 4 bases, with 6 bases spanning the gap. DNA for the CDR3: TGTGCCAGCAGAAATAATAATGAAAAACTGTTTTTT. Translating gives CASRNNNEKLFF.

The gene calls are TRBV10-2 and TRBJ2-2, with D possibly being TRBD2 (6 bases). The V end lost 9 bases, the J end lost 2 bases, and 7 bases lay between the germline ends. This CDR3 is 12 amino acids long. The germline gives CDR1 WSHSY, CDR2 SAAADI. The CDR3 is CARGGNTGELFF. As DNA, the CDR3 is TGCGCCAGGGGGGGAAACACCGGGGAGCTGTTTTTT.

This clone was detected a few times. The chain is built from TRBV29-1 and TRBJ1-5; no clear D gene. The ends were cut back, 2 bases at V and 6 bases at J, with 11 bases in the middle. There are 13 residues in the CDR3. Germline assignment: CDR1 SQVTM and CDR2 ANQGSEA. CDR3 residues: CSVEIRRGQPQHF. CDR3 nucleotides: TGCAGCGTTGAAATCCGGCGCGGTCAGCCCCAGCATTTT. Together with reference TRBV29-1 and TRBJ1-5, the CDR3 gives the full variable domain: SAVISQKPSRDICQRGTSLTIQCQVDSQVTMMFWYRQQPGQSLTLIATANQGSEATYESGFVIDKFPISRPNLTFSTLTVSNMSPEDSSIYLCSVEIRRGQPQHFGDGTRLSIL.

This clone was seen more than once but under ten times. The chain employs TRBV2 and TRBJ1-5, with D possibly TRBD1 on 6 matching bases. The CDR3 length is 14 residues. The germline CDR1 and CDR2 sequences are SNHLY and FYNNEI. V was clipped by 6 bases and J by 4 bases, with 13 bases between them. Here the CDR3 reads CASSQSQGNQPQHF. The CDR3 DNA follows: TGTGCCAGCAGCCAATCTCAGGGGAATCAGCCCCAGCATTTT.

In its sample, this clone was seen a few times. This chain joins TRBV5-1 and TRBJ1-1, with D possibly being TRBD1 (6 bases). Per the germline V gene, CDR1 is SGHRS and CDR2 is YFSETQ. This CDR3 spans 13 amino acids. V lost 4 bases to trimming and J lost 3 bases, with 10 bases between them. This CDR3 reads CASSLQGDTEAFF. CDR3 DNA sequence: TGCGCCAGCAGCCTACAGGGCGACACTGAAGCTTTCTTT.

This chain links TRBV4-2 with TRBJ1-1; D is perhaps TRBD1 (5 bases). CDR3 size: 15 residues. Per germline, CDR1 LGHNA and CDR2 YNFKEQ. Trimming left V 0 bases short and J 3 bases short, with 11 bases between. The CDR3 sequence: CASSQDRRADTEAFF. The CDR3 DNA is TGTGCCAGCAGCCAAGATCGCAGGGCTGACACTGAAGCTTTCTTT.